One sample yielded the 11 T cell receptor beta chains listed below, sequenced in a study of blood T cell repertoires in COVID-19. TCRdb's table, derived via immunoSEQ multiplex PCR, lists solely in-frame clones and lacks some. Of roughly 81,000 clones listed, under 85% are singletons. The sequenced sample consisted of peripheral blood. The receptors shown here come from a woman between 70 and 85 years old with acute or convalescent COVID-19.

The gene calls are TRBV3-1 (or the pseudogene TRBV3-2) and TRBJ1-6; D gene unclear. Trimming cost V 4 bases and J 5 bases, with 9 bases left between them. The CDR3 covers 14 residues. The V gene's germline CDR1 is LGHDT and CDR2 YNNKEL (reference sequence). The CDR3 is CASSLRNNNSPLHF. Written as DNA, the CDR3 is TGTGCCAGCAGCCTCAGGAACAATAATTCACCCCTCCACTTT.

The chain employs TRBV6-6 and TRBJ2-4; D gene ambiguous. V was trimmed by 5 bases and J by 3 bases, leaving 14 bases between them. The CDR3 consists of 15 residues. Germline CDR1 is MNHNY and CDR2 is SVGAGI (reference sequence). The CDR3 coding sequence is TGTGCCAGCAGTCCCGTTGGGCTTGTCAAAAACATTCAGTACTTC. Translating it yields CASSPVGLVKNIQYF.

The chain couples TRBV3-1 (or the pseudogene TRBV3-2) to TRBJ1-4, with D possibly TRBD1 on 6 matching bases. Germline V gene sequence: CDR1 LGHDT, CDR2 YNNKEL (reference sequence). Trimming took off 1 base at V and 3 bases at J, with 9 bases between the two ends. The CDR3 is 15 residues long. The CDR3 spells CASSQAEGANEKLFF. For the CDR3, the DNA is TGTGCCAGCAGCCAAGCTGAGGGGGCTAATGAAAAACTGTTTTTT.

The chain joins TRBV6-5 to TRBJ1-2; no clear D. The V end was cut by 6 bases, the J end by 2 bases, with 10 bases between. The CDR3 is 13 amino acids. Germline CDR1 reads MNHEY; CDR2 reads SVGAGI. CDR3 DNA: TGTGCCAGCAGCCATTCCCCAAACTATGGCTACACCTTC. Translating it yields CASSHSPNYGYTF.

CDR3 residues: CASSESLNTEAFF. The CDR3 region has the DNA TGTGCCAGCAGTGAATCCTTGAACACTGAAGCTTTCTTT. This chain joins TRBV25-1 and TRBJ1-1; D unclear. Germline CDR1 and CDR2: MGHDK and SYGVNS. Trimming pared 1 base from V and 0 bases from J, leaving 3 bases between. This CDR3 is built from 13 residues.

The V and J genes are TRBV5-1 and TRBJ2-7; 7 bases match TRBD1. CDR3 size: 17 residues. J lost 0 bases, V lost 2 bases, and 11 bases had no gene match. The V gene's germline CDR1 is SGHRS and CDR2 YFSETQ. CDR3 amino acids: CASSLRGQNPSSYEQYF. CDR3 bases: TGCGCCAGCAGCTTAAGGGGACAGAACCCTTCCTCCTACGAGCAGTACTTC.

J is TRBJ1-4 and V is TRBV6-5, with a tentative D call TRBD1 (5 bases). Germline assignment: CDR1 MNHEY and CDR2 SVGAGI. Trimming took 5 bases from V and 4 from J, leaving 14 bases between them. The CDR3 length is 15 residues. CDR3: CASSPWTSVNEKLFF. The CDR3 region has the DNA TGTGCCAGCAGTCCGTGGACAAGTGTTAATGAAAAACTGTTTTTT.

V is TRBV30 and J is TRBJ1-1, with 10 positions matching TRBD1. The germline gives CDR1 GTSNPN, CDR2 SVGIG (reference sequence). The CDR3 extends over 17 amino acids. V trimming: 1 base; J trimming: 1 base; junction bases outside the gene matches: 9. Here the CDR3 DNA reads TGTGCCTGGAGTGGGGGACAGGGGCGTCCGACGAACACTGAAGCTTTCTTT. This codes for CAWSGGQGRPTNTEAFF.

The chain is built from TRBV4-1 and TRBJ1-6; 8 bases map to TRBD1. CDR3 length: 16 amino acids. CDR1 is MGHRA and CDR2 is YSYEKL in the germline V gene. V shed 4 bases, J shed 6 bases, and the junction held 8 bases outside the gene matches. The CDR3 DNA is TGCGCCAGCAGCCCCGAGCCAGGGACAGGTAATTCACCCCTCCACTTT. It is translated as CASSPEPGTGNSPLHF.

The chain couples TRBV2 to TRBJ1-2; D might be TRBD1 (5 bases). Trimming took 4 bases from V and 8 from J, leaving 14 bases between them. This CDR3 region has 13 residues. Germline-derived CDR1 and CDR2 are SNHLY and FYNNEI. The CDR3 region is CASSGDSAAGYTF. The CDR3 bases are TGTGCCAGCAGTGGCGACAGTGCGGCCGGCTACACCTTC.

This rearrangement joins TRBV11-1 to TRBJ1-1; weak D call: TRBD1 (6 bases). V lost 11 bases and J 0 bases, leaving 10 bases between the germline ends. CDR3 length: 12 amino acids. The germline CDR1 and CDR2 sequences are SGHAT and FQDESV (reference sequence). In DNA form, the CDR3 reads TGTGCCTGTGGACAGTTGAACACTGAAGCTTTCTTT. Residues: CACGQLNTEAFF.